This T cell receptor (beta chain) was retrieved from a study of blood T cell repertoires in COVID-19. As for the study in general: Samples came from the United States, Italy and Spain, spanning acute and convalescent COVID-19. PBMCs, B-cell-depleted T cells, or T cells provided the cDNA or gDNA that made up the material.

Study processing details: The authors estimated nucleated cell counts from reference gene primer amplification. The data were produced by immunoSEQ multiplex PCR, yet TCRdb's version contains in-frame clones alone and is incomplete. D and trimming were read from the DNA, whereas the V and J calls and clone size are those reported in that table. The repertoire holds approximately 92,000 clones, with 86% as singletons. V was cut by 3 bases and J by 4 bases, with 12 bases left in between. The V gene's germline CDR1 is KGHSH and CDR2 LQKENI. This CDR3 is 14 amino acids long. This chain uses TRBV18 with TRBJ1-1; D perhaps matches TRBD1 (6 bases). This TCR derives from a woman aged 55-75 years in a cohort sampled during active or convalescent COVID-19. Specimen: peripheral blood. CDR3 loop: CASSPQGPGTEAFF. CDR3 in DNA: TGTGCCAGCTCACCGCAGGGGCCTGGCACTGAAGCTTTCTTT.